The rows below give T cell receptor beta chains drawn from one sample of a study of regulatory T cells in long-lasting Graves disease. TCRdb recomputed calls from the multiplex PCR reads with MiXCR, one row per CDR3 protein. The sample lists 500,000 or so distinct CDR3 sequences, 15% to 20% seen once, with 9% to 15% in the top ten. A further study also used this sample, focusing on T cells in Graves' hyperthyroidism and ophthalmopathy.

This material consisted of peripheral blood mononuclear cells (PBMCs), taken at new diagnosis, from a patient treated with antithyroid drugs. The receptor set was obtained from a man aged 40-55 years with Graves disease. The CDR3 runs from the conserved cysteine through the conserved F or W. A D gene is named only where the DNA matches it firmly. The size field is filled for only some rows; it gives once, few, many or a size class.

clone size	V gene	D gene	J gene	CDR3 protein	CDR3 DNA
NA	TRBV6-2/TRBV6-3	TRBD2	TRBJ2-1	CASTPGTSGGGVGQFF	TGTGCCAGCACTCCAGGGACTAGCGGGGGGGGTGTGGGGCAGTTCTTC
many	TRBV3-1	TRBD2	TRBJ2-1	CASSQDPSGGGPWNEQFF	TGTGCCAGCAGCCAAGATCCCTCGGGGGGAGGGCCCTGGAATGAGCAGTTCTTC
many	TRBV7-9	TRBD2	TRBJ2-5	CASSTTSSGNRETQYF	TGTGCCAGCTCTACCACTTCTAGCGGGAACCGAGAGACCCAGTACTTC
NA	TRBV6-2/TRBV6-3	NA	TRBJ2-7	CASRTPGSEQYF	TGTGCCAGCAGGACTCCCGGTTCCGAGCAGTACTTC
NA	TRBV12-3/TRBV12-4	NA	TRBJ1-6	CASRPGFNSPLHF	TGTGCCAGCAGGCCCGGGTTCAATTCACCCCTCCACTTT
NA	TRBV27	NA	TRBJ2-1	CASSLSTTYNEQFF	TGTGCCAGCAGTTTATCGACTACCTACAATGAGCAGTTCTTC
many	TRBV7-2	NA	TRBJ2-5	CASSLNQGAETQYF	TGTGCCAGCAGCTTAAACCAAGGTGCAGAGACCCAGTACTTC
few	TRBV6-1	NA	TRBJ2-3	CASSVRGKSDTQYF	TGTGCCAGCAGTGTGCGAGGGAAATCAGATACGCAGTATTTT
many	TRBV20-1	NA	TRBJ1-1	CSARDWGEAFF	TGCAGTGCTAGAGATTGGGGGGAAGCTTTCTTT
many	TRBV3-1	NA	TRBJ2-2	CASSPLSNTGELFF	TGTGCCAGCAGCCCTTTGTCGAACACCGGGGAGCTGTTTTTT
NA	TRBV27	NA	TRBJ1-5	CASREGLEPQHF	TGTGCCAGCAGAGAGGGGTTGGAGCCCCAGCATTTT
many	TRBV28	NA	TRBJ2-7	CASSLTGVREQYF	TGTGCCAGCAGCCTTACCGGGGTCCGCGAGCAGTACTTC
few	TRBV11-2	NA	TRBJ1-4	CASSPSGGEGEKLFF	TGTGCCAGCAGCCCAAGTGGGGGTGAGGGGGAAAAACTGTTTTTT
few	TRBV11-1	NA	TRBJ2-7	CASSLESLREQYF	TGTGCCAGCAGCTTGGAATCTTTGAGGGAGCAGTACTTC
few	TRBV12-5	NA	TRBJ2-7	CASGSYRLDSYEQYF	TGTGCTAGTGGTTCCTATAGACTGGACTCCTACGAGCAGTACTTC
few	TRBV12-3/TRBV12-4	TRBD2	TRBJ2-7	CASSSLAGTYEQYF	TGTGCCAGCAGTTCTCTAGCGGGCACTTACGAGCAGTACTTC
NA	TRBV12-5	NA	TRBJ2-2	CASGFGGDGELFF	TGTGCTAGTGGTTTTGGGGGAGACGGGGAGCTGTTTTTT
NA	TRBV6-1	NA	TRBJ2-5	CASSERRETQYF	TGTGCCAGCAGTGAGAGGAGGGAGACCCAGTACTTC
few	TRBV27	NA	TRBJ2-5	CASSRGDRQETQYF	TGTGCCAGCAGTCGGGGGGACAGGCAAGAGACCCAGTACTTC
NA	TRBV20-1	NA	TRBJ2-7	CSASSGQRALGEQYF	TGCAGTGCTAGCTCCGGACAGCGGGCCCTGGGGGAGCAGTACTTC
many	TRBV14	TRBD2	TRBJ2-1	CASSPLGGLDYNEQFF	TGTGCCAGCAGCCCCTTGGGGGGACTAGACTACAATGAGCAGTTCTTC
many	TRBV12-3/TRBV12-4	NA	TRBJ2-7	CASSWGLGDEQYF	TGTGCCAGCAGTTGGGGTCTAGGGGACGAGCAGTACTTC